Listed here are 24 T cell receptor beta chains from one sample, sequenced in a study of cytotoxic CD8 clonotypes in ibrutinib-treated CLL. The table came from immunoSEQ multiplex PCR; TCRdb's copy has only in-frame clones and leaves some out. The sample comprises some 200,000 clones, about 72% of which are singletons, and roughly 13% rests with the top ten. Material: PBMCs, obtained after 24 months of ibrutinib treatment. The receptor source for this set is a human donor with chronic lymphocytic leukemia.

J is TRBJ2-1 and V is TRBV27; the match to TRBD1 covers 7 bases. V lost 10 bases to trimming and J lost 4 bases; unmatched junction nucleotides: 10. This CDR3 has 14 amino acids. CDR1 is MNHEY, CDR2 SMNVEV, per germline (reference sequence). CDR3 DNA: TGTGCCACCTCGGCCCTGGGACAGTACAATGAGCAGTTCTTC. As protein: CATSALGQYNEQFF.

Only one count was recorded for this clone. This chain connects TRBV5-1 to TRBJ2-3; D perhaps matches TRBD1 (6 bases). V was clipped by 2 bases and J by 9 bases, with 19 bases between them. CDR3 length: 15 residues. Germline V gene sequence: CDR1 SGHRS, CDR2 YFSETQ. CDR3 coding DNA: TGCGCCAGCAGCTTAGAAAAACAGGGCCCCCGAACGCAGTATTTT. As protein: CASSLEKQGPRTQYF.

The chain couples TRBV2 to TRBJ2-5; D gene uncertain. The V gene lost 3 bases and the J gene lost 8 bases, with 10 bases spanning the gap. CDR1 and CDR2 from the germline V gene are SNHLY and FYNNEI. The CDR3 contains 12 residues. The CDR3 coding sequence is TGTGCCAGCAGTGAGGAATCCGAAACCCAGTACTTC. It codes for CASSEESETQYF.

This clone was detected only a few times. The V and J genes are TRBV6-6 and TRBJ2-3; TRBD2 agrees at 10 bases. This CDR3 is 16 amino acids long. Germline CDR1 reads MNHNY; CDR2 reads SVGAGI (reference sequence). V was clipped by 2 bases and J by 0 bases; unmatched bases: 2. The CDR3 here is CASSYGLAVSTDTQYF. CDR3 DNA sequence: TGTGCCAGCAGTTACGGACTAGCGGTTAGCACAGATACGCAGTATTTT.

The V gene is TRBV7-8, the J gene TRBJ2-7; 9 bases align to TRBD1. Trimming removed 0 bases from V and 2 bases from J; junction bases left unmatched: 2. Germline V gives CDR1 SGHVS, CDR2 FQNEAQ. This CDR3 spans 15 amino acids. The CDR3 DNA follows: TGTGCCAGCAGCTTAGCGGGACAGGGTACCTACGAGCAGTACTTC. Its translation is CASSLAGQGTYEQYF.

The V and J genes are TRBV25-1 and TRBJ2-6; no definite D call. The CDR3 runs 14 residues. Germline CDR1 reads MGHDK; CDR2 reads SYGVNS. The V and J ends lost 6 bases and 0 bases respectively, with 6 bases between them. The CDR3 sequence is CASRGTSGANVLTF. As DNA, the CDR3 is TGTGCCAGCAGGGGAACCTCTGGGGCCAACGTCCTGACTTTC.

The sample holds a few counts of this clone. This chain uses TRBV29-1 with TRBJ2-3; D gene ambiguous. Germline V lookup: CDR1 SQVTM, CDR2 ANQGSEA. Trimming left V 6 bases short and J 2 bases short, with 12 bases between. CDR3 size: 13 residues. CDR3 residues: CSVELENTDTQYF. CDR3 DNA: TGCAGCGTCGAGCTGGAAAACACAGATACGCAGTATTTT.

The chain joins TRBV6-6 to TRBJ1-2; 8 nucleotides agree with TRBD1. Germline CDR1 is MNHNY and CDR2 is SVGAGI (reference sequence). V trimming: 5 bases; J trimming: 4 bases; junction bases outside the gene matches: 3. The CDR3 length is 13 residues. CDR3 nucleotides: TGTGCCAGCAGTCAGGGACAGGTCTATGGCTACACCTTC. Its translation is CASSQGQVYGYTF.

V gene TRBV30 combines with J gene TRBJ2-1; no firm D call. The CDR3 sequence is 13 residues long. Trimming took 0 bases from V and 3 from J, leaving 6 bases between them. The germline gives CDR1 GTSNPN, CDR2 SVGIG (reference sequence). DNA of the CDR3: TGTGCCTGGAGTGTTACCAACTACAATGAGCAGTTCTTC. Its translation: CAWSVTNYNEQFF.

This clone was counted a few times. The V and J genes are TRBV4-3 and TRBJ1-3; 7 nucleotides align to TRBD1. J was trimmed by 0 bases and V by 0 bases; bases with no gene match: 5. There are 17 residues in the CDR3. Germline assignment: CDR1 LGHNA and CDR2 YSLEER. The CDR3 DNA sequence: TGCGCCAGCAGCCAAGATTTTAGGGGGCCCTCTGGAAACACCATATATTTT. Translation: CASSQDFRGPSGNTIYF.

V is TRBV30 and J is TRBJ2-7; D is possibly TRBD2 (5 bases). This CDR3 contains 16 residues. The germline V gene has CDR1 GTSNPN and CDR2 SVGIG (reference sequence). Deletions cut 0 bases from V and 0 bases from J, with 15 bases between. CDR3 bases: TGTGCCTGGAGTGTATTTGGTGGGAGATACTCCTACGAGCAGTACTTC. Amino acid sequence: CAWSVFGGRYSYEQYF.

This chain connects TRBV7-2 to TRBJ2-3, with unresolved D. V gave up 5 bases and J gave up 8 bases, with 11 bases separating them. Germline assignment: CDR1 SGHTA and CDR2 FQGNSA. This CDR3 has 12 residues. The CDR3 DNA follows: TGTGCCAGCAGCCTCCCCTCTGCTACGCAGTATTTT. The encoded protein is CASSLPSATQYF.

This clone was seen only once. This chain connects TRBV6-5 to TRBJ2-5, with TRBD2 identical over 7 bases. With V trimmed by 6 bases and J by 2 bases, 3 bases remained unmatched. Germline V CDR1 and CDR2: MNHEY, SVGAGI. The CDR3 length is 13 residues. The CDR3 DNA sequence: TGTGCCAGCAGCCGGACTAGACAAGAGACCCAGTACTTC. Its protein is CASSRTRQETQYF.

The rearrangement uses TRBV10-3 and TRBJ2-3, with 8 bases that match TRBD1. CDR3 size: 16 residues. CDR1 ENHRY and CDR2 SYGVKD come from the germline V gene. V shed 4 bases, J shed 3 bases, and the junction held 9 bases outside the gene matches. CDR3 sequence reads: CAISGDRGLSTDTQYF. The CDR3 DNA is TGTGCCATCAGTGGAGACAGGGGACTGAGTACAGATACGCAGTATTTT.

This chain uses TRBV5-1 with TRBJ2-7; weak D call: TRBD2 (5 bases). The V gene lost 4 bases and the J gene lost 3 bases, with 11 bases spanning the gap. The CDR3 sequence is 13 residues long. Germline CDR1 reads SGHRS; CDR2 reads YFSETQ. CDR3 region: CASSRTGVYEQYF. The CDR3 DNA reads TGCGCCAGCAGCCGGACCGGGGTCTACGAGCAGTACTTC.

The gene calls are TRBV7-2 and TRBJ2-1; 14 positions match TRBD2. CDR3 size: 15 residues. V was pared by 4 bases and J by 15 bases, with 11 bases of the junction left unmatched. Germline loops: CDR1 SGHTA, CDR2 FQGNSA. The CDR3 bases are TGTGCCAGCAGCTCGCCGGGACTAGCGGGAGTTTTATGGTTCTTC. Encoded protein: CASSSPGLAGVLWFF. Combining the CDR3 with reference TRBV7-2 and TRBJ2-1 gives the whole variable domain GAGVSQSPSNKVTEKGKDVELRCDPISGHTALYWYRQSLGQGLEFLIYFQGNSAPDKSGLPSDRFSAERTGGSVSTLTIQRTQQEDSAVYLCASSSPGLAGVLWFFGPGTRLTVL.

The chain employs TRBV2 and TRBJ2-5, with a possible D match to TRBD1 (6 bases). The CDR3 is 14 amino acids. The V end was cut by 2 bases, the J end by 7 bases, with 14 bases between. Germline CDR1 is SNHLY and CDR2 is FYNNEI. In nucleotides, the CDR3 is TGTGCCAGCAGTGAACGGCAGGGGTACGGGACCCAGTACTTC. It yields the protein CASSERQGYGTQYF.

The genes are TRBV6-1 and TRBJ2-4; tentatively, D is TRBD1 (5 bases). There are 14 residues in the CDR3. Germline assignment: CDR1 MNHNS and CDR2 SASEGT. The germline V and J ends were trimmed by 6 bases and 4 bases, with 13 bases remaining between them. The CDR3 nucleotides are TGTGCCAGCAGCCCCCAAAGGACAAAAAACATTCAGTACTTC. Translated, it gives CASSPQRTKNIQYF.

J is TRBJ2-7 and V is TRBV6-5; D is possibly TRBD2 (7 bases). From germline, CDR1 is MNHEY and CDR2 SVGAGI. Between the trimmed V and J ends, which lost 0 bases and 6 bases, there was a span of 18 bases. This CDR3 comprises 16 residues. The CDR3 protein is CASSYSYPGGASEQYF. The DNA of the CDR3 is TGTGCCAGCAGTTACTCGTATCCGGGGGGCGCCTCCGAGCAGTACTTC.

There are a few counts of this clone. The V call is TRBV18, the J call TRBJ2-1, with 12 bases matching TRBD2. This CDR3 has 19 amino acids. V shed 2 bases, J shed 5 bases, and the junction held 13 bases outside the gene matches. Germline assignment: CDR1 KGHSH and CDR2 LQKENI. The CDR3 bases are TGTGCCAGCTCACCAAACTGGATCCTGACTAGCGGGAGCAACAATGAGCAGTTCTTC. This translates into CASSPNWILTSGSNNEQFF. Combining the CDR3 with reference TRBV18 and TRBJ2-1 gives the whole variable domain NAGVMQNPRHLVRRRGQEARLRCSPMKGHSHVYWYRQLPEEGLKFMVYLQKENIIDESGMPKERFSAEFPKEGPSILRIQQVVRGDSAAYFCASSPNWILTSGSNNEQFFGPGTRLTVL.

CDR3 amino acids: CASRGTIRDTQYF. The CDR3, as DNA: TGTGCCAGCCGAGGAACGATTAGAGATACGCAGTATTTT. This sequence joins TRBV7-2 and TRBJ2-3; no reliable D call. Germline V gene sequence: CDR1 SGHTA, CDR2 FQGNSA. V lost 8 bases and J 5 bases, leaving 14 bases between the germline ends. The CDR3 extends over 13 amino acids.

The rearrangement uses TRBV10-3 and TRBJ2-6, with 8 bases fitting TRBD2. CDR3 length: 18 residues. J gave up 1 base and V 4 bases, and 9 bases lay outside the gene matches. Germline V gene lookup returns CDR1 ENHRY and CDR2 SYGVKD. In DNA form, the CDR3 reads TGTGCCATCAGTGGCGGGGGGTCGGCCCGTTCTGGGGCCAACGTCCTGACTTTC. It encodes CAISGGGSARSGANVLTF.

The chain uses TRBV2 and TRBJ2-7, with TRBD2 matching over 9 bases. CDR3 length: 18 residues. Germline V gene lookup returns CDR1 SNHLY and CDR2 FYNNEI. The V and J ends lost 2 bases and 2 bases, in that order; junction bases with no gene match: 13. CDR3 coding DNA: TGTGCCAGCAGTGAACTGGGAGGAGGTAGCGGGAGCCCCTACGAGCAGTACTTC. Translated: CASSELGGGSGSPYEQYF.

The chain uses TRBV10-3 and TRBJ2-7; D perhaps matches TRBD1 (6 bases). Trimming shortened V by 0 bases and J by 3 bases, and 12 bases separated the two germline ends. Germline V gene data show CDR1 as ENHRY and CDR2 as SYGVKD. The CDR3 sequence is 15 residues long. DNA of the CDR3: TGTGCCATCAGTGAGTCCAGGGGAAACTTCTACGAGCAGTACTTC. Translated: CAISESRGNFYEQYF.